Each of the 26 T cell receptor beta chains below was sequenced from the same sample in a study of blood T cell repertoires in COVID-19. TCRdb's copy holds only in-frame clones and misses some; the assay was immunoSEQ multiplex PCR. The table has approximately 50,000 clones, under 95% seen once. The sequenced sample consisted of peripheral blood. These receptors were obtained from a human donor in a cohort sampled during active COVID-19.

This chain connects TRBV15 to TRBJ1-2; possible D gene TRBD1, 6 bases. V was trimmed by 4 bases and J by 4 bases, leaving 13 bases between them. Per germline, CDR1 LNHNV and CDR2 YYDKDF (reference sequence). This CDR3 is 14 amino acids long. CDR3 region: CATSIEPDSYGYTF. DNA of the CDR3: TGTGCCACCAGCATCGAACCGGACAGCTATGGCTACACCTTC.

This clone was found once. The CDR3 DNA follows: TGTGCCAGCAGTTACTCAATAACAGGGACAGATACGCAGTATTTT. Amino acid sequence: CASSYSITGTDTQYF. V is TRBV6-5 and J is TRBJ2-3, with D perhaps TRBD1 (6 bases). Trimming took off 0 bases at V and 3 bases at J, with 10 bases between the two ends. This CDR3 region has 15 residues. Germline CDR1 is MNHEY and CDR2 is SVGAGI.

The chain couples TRBV19 to TRBJ1-1; 7 positions match TRBD1. Germline CDR1 is LNHDA and CDR2 is SQIVND (reference sequence). This CDR3 region has 12 residues. V trimming: 2 bases; J trimming: 7 bases; junction bases outside the gene matches: 1. The CDR3 spells CASSIRTGEAFF. In DNA, the CDR3 is TGTGCCAGTAGTATAAGGACAGGTGAAGCTTTCTTT.

The rearrangement joins TRBV19 to TRBJ2-4, with D hard to call. The CDR3 has 13 residues. The V gene's germline CDR1 is LNHDA and CDR2 SQIVND (reference sequence). V was pared by 3 bases and J by 1 base, with 4 bases between. The CDR3: CASSIRAKNIQYF. The CDR3 coding sequence is TGTGCCAGTAGTATCAGGGCCAAAAACATTCAGTACTTC.

V gene TRBV6-2 or TRBV6-3 combines with J gene TRBJ1-1; possibly TRBD1 for D (6 bases). The CDR3 is 14 residues long. V lost 6 bases and J lost 7, with 18 bases in between. Per the germline V gene, CDR1 is MNHEY and CDR2 is SVGEGT. CDR3 protein: CASSPSTGYLEAFF. CDR3 in DNA: TGTGCCAGCAGCCCTTCGACAGGTTACCTTGAAGCTTTCTTT.

The V call is TRBV10-2, the J call TRBJ2-7; D may be TRBD1 (5 bases). The V end lost 6 bases, the J end lost 6 bases, and 12 bases lay between the germline ends. From germline, CDR1 is WSHSY and CDR2 SAAADI. The length of the CDR3 is 12 residues. CDR3 residues: CASRDPGSEQYF. The CDR3 nucleotides are TGCGCCAGCAGGGACCCAGGGTCCGAGCAGTACTTC.

The rearrangement joins TRBV5-1 to TRBJ2-1; D not resolved. Germline-derived CDR1 and CDR2 are SGHRS and YFSETQ. The CDR3 runs 15 residues. V lost 0 bases and J lost 4, with 11 bases in between. CDR3 nucleotide sequence: TGCGCCAGCAGCTTGGACAGCTCTTTTTACAATGAGCAGTTCTTC. Translated: CASSLDSSFYNEQFF.

V is TRBV10-3 and J is TRBJ1-4; perhaps TRBD1 as D (5 bases). The V end lost 0 bases, the J end lost 5 bases, and 10 bases lay between the germline ends. This CDR3 comprises 15 residues. Germline V gene sequence: CDR1 ENHRY, CDR2 SYGVKD. CDR3 nucleotides: TGTGCCATCAGTGAGTCCCAGGGAGGAAATGAAAAACTGTTTTTT. Its translation is CAISESQGGNEKLFF.

The chain is built from TRBV5-1 and TRBJ1-1; 7 bases map to TRBD1. Germline values: CDR1 SGHRS, CDR2 YFSETQ. J lost 5 bases, V lost 3 bases, and 4 bases had no gene match. CDR3 size: 13 residues. The CDR3 is CASSSRGQTEAFF. DNA for the CDR3: TGCGCCAGCAGCTCAAGGGGGCAGACTGAAGCTTTCTTT.

The V call is TRBV7-9, the J call TRBJ2-7; TRBD1 agrees at 8 bases. The germline gives CDR1 SEHNR, CDR2 FQNEAQ (reference sequence). The CDR3 is 14 residues long. V shed 5 bases, J shed 4 bases, and the junction held 7 bases outside the gene matches. CDR3 sequence: CASSPGRGLYEQYF. For the CDR3, the DNA is TGTGCCAGCAGCCCTGGCAGGGGGCTATACGAGCAGTACTTC.

Concerning this clone: Other DNA sequences in the same sample also yield this CDR3. CDR3 coding DNA: TGCGCCAGCAGCCAAGACAGGGGGTCTGGGGCCAACGTCCTGACTTTC. It codes for CASSQDRGSGANVLTF. V gene TRBV4-1 combines with J gene TRBJ2-6; 7 bases are a match to TRBD1. The ends lost 0 bases at V and 1 base at J; junction bases unmatched: 0. The CDR3 is 16 residues long. Germline loops: CDR1 MGHRA, CDR2 YSYEKL.

This clone was seen just once. The chain carries TRBV13 and TRBJ2-3, with TRBD2 identical over 9 bases. Trimming removed 5 bases from V and 2 bases from J; junction bases left unmatched: 5. The CDR3 spans 15 residues. Germline V lookup: CDR1 PRHDT, CDR2 FYEKMQ (reference sequence). CDR3 loop: CASSNSGSVTDTQYF. The DNA of the CDR3 is TGTGCCAGCAGCAATAGCGGGAGCGTCACAGATACGCAGTATTTT. The whole variable domain, remainder taken from reference TRBV13 and TRBJ2-3, is AAGVIQSPRHLIKEKRETATLKCYPIPRHDTVYWYQQGPGQDPQFLISFYEKMQSDKGSIPDRFSAQQFSDYHSELNMSSLELGDSALYFCASSNSGSVTDTQYFGPGTRLTVL.

The chain employs TRBV7-3 and TRBJ2-1, with 10 nucleotides matching TRBD2. The CDR3 is 16 residues long. CDR1 SGHTA and CDR2 FQGTGA come from the germline V gene. The V segment lost 0 bases and the J segment 4 bases; nucleotides outside the gene matches: 3. CDR3 loop: CASSLTPSGGYNEQFF. CDR3 sequence (DNA): TGTGCCAGCAGCTTAACTCCTAGCGGGGGATACAATGAGCAGTTCTTC. Supplemented by reference TRBV7-3 and TRBJ2-1, the full variable domain reads GAGVSQTPSNKVTEKGKYVELRCDPISGHTALYWYRQSLGQGPEFLIYFQGTGAADDSGLPNDRFFAVRPEGSVSTLKIQRTERGDSAVYLCASSLTPSGGYNEQFFGPGTRLTVL.

J is TRBJ1-1 and V is TRBV5-1; 7 nucleotides match TRBD1. Looked up from germline, CDR1 is SGHRS and CDR2 is YFSETQ. CDR3 length: 16 amino acids. Unmatched junction bases numbered 9, after V lost 3 bases and J lost 1 base. The CDR3 reads CASSSGQDHKNTEAFF. CDR3 in DNA: TGCGCCAGCAGCTCCGGACAGGATCATAAGAACACTGAAGCTTTCTTT.

This chain links TRBV10-1 with TRBJ1-1, with TRBD1 matching 9 bases. Germline V gene data show CDR1 as WNHNN and CDR2 as SYGVQD (reference sequence). The CDR3 totals 13 residues. The J segment lost 5 bases and the V segment lost 6 bases, leaving 4 bases of the junction unmatched. CDR3 loop: CASSRDRVTEAFF. CDR3 sequence (DNA): TGCGCCAGCAGCCGGGACAGGGTGACTGAAGCTTTCTTT.

This sequence joins TRBV9 and TRBJ2-1, with a tentative D call TRBD2 (6 bases). The CDR3 has 15 amino acids. Germline CDR1 reads SGDLS; CDR2 reads YYNGEE. V shed 4 bases and J shed 3 bases, with 14 bases lying between them. CDR3 sequence (DNA): TGTGCCAGCAGCTTCGGGATAGCGGACTACAATGAGCAGTTCTTC. Protein product: CASSFGIADYNEQFF.

This chain links TRBV10-1 with TRBJ2-5, with D maybe TRBD1 (6 bases). CDR1 and CDR2 from the germline V gene are WNHNN and SYGVQD (reference sequence). Trimming took 2 bases from V and 2 from J, leaving 18 bases between them. The CDR3 runs to 17 residues. The DNA for the CDR3 is TGCGCCAGCAGTGAGACCATCGGGACAAAAACACAAGAGACCCAGTACTTC. Protein: CASSETIGTKTQETQYF.

The chain carries TRBV27 and TRBJ2-1; D possibly corresponds to TRBD2 (5 bases). The CDR3 extends over 13 amino acids. In germline, CDR1 is MNHEY, CDR2 SMNVEV (reference sequence). Deletions cut 3 bases from V and 9 bases from J, with 12 bases between. The CDR3 coding sequence is TGTGCCAGCAGTTTCGCCCGACGGGGTGAGCAGTTCTTC. This codes for CASSFARRGEQFF.

The rearrangement joins TRBV3-1 (or the pseudogene TRBV3-2) to TRBJ2-5; 9 bases align to TRBD2. The V gene end was trimmed by 4 bases and the J gene end by 2 bases; junction bases not matched to a gene: 5. Germline-derived CDR1 and CDR2 are LGHDT and YNNKEL (reference sequence). CDR3 size: 15 residues. The CDR3 bases are TGTGCCAGCAGCCCCTCTAGCGGGGCACAAGAGACCCAGTACTTC. It specifies CASSPSSGAQETQYF.

The chain recombines TRBV5-3 with TRBJ1-2; 7 positions match TRBD1. TRBV5-3 is placed among ORFs of uncertain function. This CDR3 has 15 residues. With 2 bases clipped from V and 4 bases from J, the junction kept 8 bases outside the gene matches. CDR3 sequence reads: CARSFPRQGLYGYTF. The CDR3 DNA follows: TGTGCCAGAAGCTTCCCCAGACAGGGTCTCTATGGCTACACCTTC.

The V and J genes are TRBV3-1 (or the pseudogene TRBV3-2) and TRBJ2-1, with 9 bases identical to TRBD1. The V gene end was trimmed by 3 bases and the J gene end by 7 bases; junction bases not matched to a gene: 10. Germline V gene sequence: CDR1 LGHDT, CDR2 YNNKEL (reference sequence). The CDR3 extends over 16 amino acids. The CDR3 DNA follows: TGTGCCAGCAGCCATGCCGGGACAGGGATAAGGAATGAGCAGTTCTTC. It yields the protein CASSHAGTGIRNEQFF.

This chain connects TRBV28 to TRBJ2-7, with D tentatively TRBD2 (8 bases). This CDR3 is 15 amino acids long. Trimming pared 6 bases from V and 3 bases from J, leaving 18 bases between. CDR1 MDHEN and CDR2 SYDVKM come from the germline V gene. CDR3 bases: TGTGCCAGCAGCCAGGGGGGGACTAGAAACTACGAGCAGTACTTC. This translates into CASSQGGTRNYEQYF.

This clone was observed a single time. The chain uses TRBV10-3 and TRBJ2-2; the D gene is possibly TRBD2 (5 bases). Trimming took off 7 bases at V and 0 bases at J, with 9 bases between the two ends. The CDR3 spans 14 residues. Germline values: CDR1 ENHRY, CDR2 SYGVKD. The DNA for the CDR3 is TGTGCCATCAAGGCCGGGGCGAACACCGGGGAGCTGTTTTTT. Protein sequence: CAIKAGANTGELFF.

The V call is TRBV5-4, the J call TRBJ2-1, with 11 bases matching TRBD2. CDR1 and CDR2 from the germline V gene are SGHNT and YYREEE (reference sequence). The CDR3 spans 17 residues. The ends lost 0 bases at V and 2 bases at J; junction bases unmatched: 4. CDR3 sequence (DNA): TGTGCCAGCAGCTTGGTGGGTAGCGGGAGGGCCTACAATGAGCAGTTCTTC. Translating it yields CASSLVGSGRAYNEQFF.

This sequence joins TRBV3-1 (or the pseudogene TRBV3-2) and TRBJ2-7, with TRBD2 matching 8 bases. The V segment lost 4 bases and the J segment 5 bases; nucleotides outside the gene matches: 10. The length of the CDR3 is 15 residues. The germline V gene encodes CDR1 LGHDT and CDR2 YNNKEL (reference sequence). The CDR3 here is CASSRRGGLGNEQYF. CDR3 DNA sequence: TGTGCCAGCAGCCGCCGGGGGGGGTTAGGAAACGAGCAGTACTTC.

The chain has TRBV25-1 and TRBJ1-4; 8 nucleotides align to TRBD1. J gave up 1 base and V 3 bases, and 4 bases lay outside the gene matches. This CDR3 comprises 16 residues. CDR1 and CDR2 from the germline V gene are MGHDK and SYGVNS. The CDR3 region has the DNA TGTGCCAGCAGTGAGTGGACAGGGCGAACTAATGAAAAACTGTTTTTT. It yields the protein CASSEWTGRTNEKLFF.